One sample yielded the 15 T cell receptor beta chains listed below, sequenced in a study of shared clonotypes between healthy human individuals. TCRdb keeps only in-frame clones here, not all; method: immunoSEQ multiplex PCR. The table records around 2,000,000 clones, around 93% of them present only once. Only CD45RO-negative cells positively selected for CCR7 counted as naive CD8 cells, so terminally differentiated effector memory CD45RA+ cells were excluded. Specimen: naive CD8+ T cells from PBMCs. The receptor set was obtained from a man aged 18 to 30 in good health. Some clones in this sample may be carry-over from other donors' samples.

The V and J genes are TRBV11-2 and TRBJ1-1, with a weak D call TRBD1 (5 bases). Trimming pared 2 bases from V and 10 bases from J, leaving 17 bases between. Germline CDR1 and CDR2: SGHAT and FQNNGV. This CDR3 is built from 14 residues. The CDR3, as DNA: TGTGCCAGCAGCTTATTACTGATTCCGGGGGGAGCTTTCTTT. This translates into CASSLLLIPGGAFF. Full variable domain (outside the CDR3, taken from reference TRBV11-2 and TRBJ1-1): EAGVAQSPRYKIIEKRQSVAFWCNPISGHATLYWYQQILGQGPKLLIQFQNNGVVDDSQLPKDRFSAERLKGVDSTLKIQPAKLEDSAVYLCASSLLLIPGGAFFGQGTRLTVV.

V gene TRBV2 combines with J gene TRBJ2-2; 7 bases are shared with TRBD1. The CDR3 is 11 residues long. The germline CDR1 and CDR2 sequences are SNHLY and FYNNEI. The junction had 2 bases not matched to a gene; V was cut back by 8 bases and J by 8 bases. The CDR3 loop is CASDRVGELFF. The CDR3 DNA reads TGTGCCAGCGACAGGGTTGGGGAGCTGTTTTTT.

The DNA of the CDR3 is TGTGCCAGCAGCTTCGGGGCCGGTACGCAGTATTTT. Translating it yields CASSFGAGTQYF. The chain recombines TRBV7-3 with TRBJ2-3; D may correspond to TRBD1 or TRBD2 (5 bases each). Germline lookup yields CDR1 SGHTA and CDR2 FQGTGA. V was trimmed by 3 bases and J by 8 bases, leaving 9 bases between them. This CDR3 spans 12 amino acids.

V gene TRBV9 combines with J gene TRBJ2-1; 10 bases align to TRBD1. Losses at the gene ends were 3 bases for V and 0 bases for J; bases not matched to a gene: 9. The germline V gene has CDR1 SGDLS and CDR2 YYNGEE. The CDR3 is 18 amino acids. The CDR3 is CASSATGTGDSSYNEQFF. In nucleotides, the CDR3 is TGTGCCAGCAGCGCAACCGGGACAGGGGATAGCTCCTACAATGAGCAGTTCTTC.

This chain uses TRBV9 with TRBJ2-2, with D unresolved. V lost 0 bases and J lost 6, with 9 bases in between. The CDR3 runs 14 residues. Per the germline V gene, CDR1 is SGDLS and CDR2 is YYNGEE. The CDR3 loop reads CASSVGGRAGELFF. CDR3 nucleotides: TGTGCCAGCAGCGTAGGTGGCCGGGCCGGGGAGCTGTTTTTT. The full variable domain, completed using reference TRBV9 and TRBJ2-2, is DSGVTQTPKHLITATGQRVTLRCSPRSGDLSVYWYQQSLDQGLQFLIQYYNGEERAKGNILERFSAQQFPDLHSELNLSSLELGDSALYFCASSVGGRAGELFFGEGSRLTVL.

The chain uses TRBV28 and TRBJ2-1; 11 bases match TRBD2. Trimming cost V 4 bases and J 9 bases; bases outside gene matches: 11. This CDR3 spans 16 amino acids. Germline V gene sequence: CDR1 MDHEN, CDR2 SYDVKM. The CDR3 sequence: CASSCRGASGRCEQFF. CDR3 DNA: TGTGCCAGCAGTTGCCGGGGGGCTAGCGGGAGGTGTGAGCAGTTCTTC.

The V and J genes are TRBV6-6 and TRBJ2-1; 10 nucleotides agree with TRBD2. V shed 5 bases, J shed 3 bases, and the junction held 7 bases outside the gene matches. This CDR3 spans 16 amino acids. The germline CDR1 and CDR2 sequences are MNHNY and SVGAGI (reference sequence). CDR3 region: CASSPAPSGGYNEQFF. The CDR3 DNA reads TGTGCCAGCAGTCCCGCCCCTAGCGGGGGCTACAATGAGCAGTTCTTC.

Notes on this clone: Other DNA sequences of this sample code for an identical CDR3. This sequence joins TRBV4-1 and TRBJ2-1; no clear D gene. The CDR3 runs 11 residues. Looked up from germline, CDR1 is MGHRA and CDR2 is YSYEKL. V was shortened by 1 base and J by 9 bases, with 4 bases between the two germline ends. In DNA, the CDR3 is TGCGCCAGCAGCCAAGGGGGTGAGCAGTTCTTC. It encodes CASSQGGEQFF.

V and J are TRBV21-1 and TRBJ1-5. TRBV21-1 is classified as a pseudogene. The CDR3 is 12 amino acids. The CDR3 sequence: CASTLQRQPQHF. DNA of the CDR3: TGTGCCAGCACCCTACAGAGGCAGCCCCAGCATTTT.

The chain uses TRBV7-2 and TRBJ2-7; TRBD1 matches at 7 bases. V shed 4 bases and J 3 bases; nucleotides not matched to a gene: 6. CDR1 and CDR2 (germline): SGHTA, FQGNSA. This CDR3 region has 14 residues. The CDR3 reads CASSSTGVVYEQYF. Written as DNA, the CDR3 is TGTGCCAGCAGCTCTACAGGGGTAGTCTACGAGCAGTACTTC.

The chain carries TRBV6-5 and TRBJ2-3; D possibly corresponds to TRBD1 (6 bases). The CDR3 loop spans 15 amino acids. Trimming took 5 bases from V and 6 from J, leaving 18 bases between them. CDR1 MNHEY and CDR2 SVGAGI come from the germline V gene. The CDR3: CASSPLSWGQDTQYF. CDR3 sequence (DNA): TGTGCCAGCAGTCCTTTATCTTGGGGGCAGGATACGCAGTATTTT.

This sequence joins TRBV10-3 and TRBJ1-2, with D perhaps TRBD1 (5 bases). The CDR3 length is 13 residues. The ends were cut back, 3 bases at V and 5 bases at J, with 10 bases in the middle. Germline values: CDR1 ENHRY, CDR2 SYGVKD. The CDR3 is CAISDRGGYGYTF. CDR3 nucleotide sequence: TGTGCCATCAGTGATAGGGGAGGGTATGGCTACACCTTC.

This chain links TRBV7-3 with TRBJ2-7; a weak D match, TRBD1 (6 bases). The CDR3 consists of 14 residues. Trimming left V 5 bases short and J 7 bases short, with 18 bases between. CDR1 and CDR2 (germline): SGHTA, FQGTGA. The DNA for the CDR3 is TGTGCCAGCAGCCCGGGACATAACTACGAGGAGCAGTACTTC. As protein: CASSPGHNYEEQYF.

The chain joins TRBV9 to TRBJ2-5, with a possible D match to TRBD1 (5 bases). Trimming left V 3 bases short and J 5 bases short, with 14 bases between. The V gene's germline CDR1 is SGDLS and CDR2 YYNGEE. The CDR3 extends over 14 amino acids. CDR3 coding DNA: TGTGCCAGCAGCGGGGGCTTGGTCGGGGAGACCCAGTACTTC. As protein: CASSGGLVGETQYF.

The chain couples TRBV5-8 to TRBJ2-5; 7 bases fit TRBD1. This CDR3 has 16 amino acids. Germline CDR1 SGHTS, CDR2 YDEGEE. V gave up 3 bases and J gave up 5 bases; unmatched junction bases: 13. The CDR3 region is CASSYHRQGGLETQYF. The CDR3 DNA reads as TGTGCCAGCAGCTACCACCGACAGGGCGGTCTTGAGACCCAGTACTTC.